What follows is one TCR beta chain and its context. Its antigen remains unidentified. The data originate from a study of shared clonotypes between healthy human individuals. Findings and caveats of the study: Sequencing depth was a factor that was expected to affect clonotype sharing among donors. Of the naive CD4 clonotypes, roughly 5% were shared across a few donors.

CDR1 is MNHEY and CDR2 is SVGAGI in the germline V gene. J lost 7 bases, V lost 0 bases, and 8 bases had no gene match. This CDR3 has 16 amino acids. Donors had no recently reported acute infections or vaccinations and were HIV-negative. A CD45RA-negative memory subset and a CD45RA+ naive subset were separated from the CD4+ cells. Only in-frame clones appear in the TCRdb table, and some are missing; sequencing was by immunoSEQ multiplex PCR. The sample lists 850,000 to 1,200,000 clones; about 80% were seen once. V gene TRBV6-5 combines with J gene TRBJ2-4; 8 bases line up with TRBD2. The sequence derives from a man younger than 30 in good health. The sequenced sample consisted of memory CD4+ T cells sorted from blood. Subset denoted: CD45RA-negative fraction. This CDR3 reads CASSYSGRERGNIQYF. CDR3 sequence (DNA): TGTGCCAGCAGTTACTCGGGTCGAGAGCGGGGGAACATTCAGTACTTC.